Listed below are T cell receptor beta chains from one sample, sequenced in a study of blood T cell repertoires in COVID-19. Libraries were prepared by immunoSEQ multiplex PCR; TCRdb keeps only in-frame clonotypes and omits some of them. Here the sample spans about 260,000 clones, around 86% being singletons. Sequences were obtained from PBMCs or T cells enriched from blood (not recorded which). Every receptor here comes from a woman aged 45-59 years who had recovered from COVID-19. CDR3s include the opening cysteine and the closing phenylalanine or tryptophan. A D gene is named only where the DNA matches it firmly. Expanded clones are given a class, and other clones once, few, many or no size at all.

clone_size: few; d_call: .; j_call: TRBJ1-2; v_call: TRBV7-2; cdr3_nt: TGTGCCAGCAGCTTAGGCTCACAGGGATACGGCTACACCTTC; cdr3_aa: CASSLGSQGYGYTF
clone_size: .; d_call: TRBD2; j_call: TRBJ2-2; v_call: TRBV11-3; cdr3_nt: TGTGCCAGCAGCGTAACTAGCGGCGCCGGGGAGCTGTTTTTT; cdr3_aa: CASSVTSGAGELFF
clone_size: .; d_call: TRBD1; j_call: TRBJ2-1; v_call: TRBV7-9; cdr3_nt: TGTGCCAGCAGCTCGGGACAGGGGGCTGGGAATGAGCAGTTCTTC; cdr3_aa: CASSSGQGAGNEQFF
clone_size: once; d_call: TRBD2; j_call: TRBJ2-5; v_call: TRBV27; cdr3_nt: TGTGCCAGCAATAGGGGCGGGGGGCCCGTGAGGACCCAGTACTTC; cdr3_aa: CASNRGGGPVRTQYF
clone_size: .; d_call: .; j_call: TRBJ1-1; v_call: TRBV28; cdr3_nt: TGTGCCCATCTCGGCGGGAAGAGGAACACTGAAGCTTTCTTT; cdr3_aa: CAHLGGKRNTEAFF
clone_size: .; d_call: .; j_call: TRBJ2-7; v_call: TRBV5-1; cdr3_nt: TGCGCCAGCAGCTTGGGGCAGGGGCTCTACGAGCAGTACTTC; cdr3_aa: CASSLGQGLYEQYF
clone_size: .; d_call: .; j_call: TRBJ1-1; v_call: TRBV1; cdr3_nt: TGCACCAGCAGCCCGGACAGCATCCGGGGAACTGAAGCTTTCTTT; cdr3_aa: CTSSPDSIRGTEAFF
clone_size: .; d_call: .; j_call: TRBJ2-5; v_call: TRBV11-2; cdr3_nt: TGTGCCAGCAGCTTATCATCGGGTAAAGAGACCCAGTACTTC; cdr3_aa: CASSLSSGKETQYF
clone_size: .; d_call: TRBD2; j_call: TRBJ2-3; v_call: TRBV11-3; cdr3_nt: TGTGCCAGCAGCTCAAGGGGCGCGGGGGTCAATATCACAGATACGCAGTATTTT; cdr3_aa: CASSSRGAGVNITDTQYF
clone_size: .; d_call: .; j_call: TRBJ2-6; v_call: TRBV7-9; cdr3_nt: TGTGCCAGCAGCTTAGTTGGACAGTCTGGGGCCAACGTCCTGACTTTC; cdr3_aa: CASSLVGQSGANVLTF